Each of the 6 T cell receptor beta chains below was sequenced from the same sample in a study of blood T cell repertoires in COVID-19. Some clones are missing from TCRdb's copy, which holds only in-frame ones; the method was immunoSEQ multiplex PCR. The sample lists roughly 220,000 clones; roughly four fifths were seen once. The specimen sequenced was peripheral blood. The source is an elderly woman with COVID-19, enrolled during active disease.

This clone is a singleton in its sample. V gene TRBV7-9 combines with J gene TRBJ1-1, with a possible D match to TRBD1 (6 bases). Trimming stripped 5 bases from V and 0 bases from J, with 10 bases between. The length of the CDR3 is 14 residues. Germline CDR1 reads SEHNR; CDR2 reads FQNEAQ (reference sequence). CDR3 nucleotide sequence: TGTGCCAGCAGCCCAGACAGGCTGAACACTGAAGCTTTCTTT. Its protein is CASSPDRLNTEAFF.

This clone was counted between two and nine times. The chain has TRBV7-2 and TRBJ1-5; TRBD1 matches at 7 bases. In germline, CDR1 is SGHTA, CDR2 FQGNSA. Unmatched junction bases numbered 7, after V lost 2 bases and J lost 3 bases. The CDR3 is made up of 16 amino acids. CDR3 residues: CASSLMTGRFNQPQHF. DNA for the CDR3: TGTGCCAGCAGCTTAATGACAGGGCGTTTCAATCAGCCCCAGCATTTT.

This clone was seen a handful of times. The chain couples TRBV2 to TRBJ2-7; no firm D call. The V end was cut by 6 bases, the J end by 1 base, with 4 bases between. Germline CDR1 is SNHLY and CDR2 is FYNNEI. The CDR3 is 11 residues long. The CDR3 is CASSQSYEQYF. The CDR3 coding sequence is TGTGCCAGCAGCCAGTCCTACGAGCAGTACTTC.

The chain employs TRBV5-6 and TRBJ2-7; D uncertain. CDR3 length: 13 amino acids. CDR1 SGHDT and CDR2 YYEEEE come from the germline V gene. The ends were cut back, 0 bases at V and 3 bases at J, with 7 bases in the middle. In nucleotides, the CDR3 is TGTGCCAGCAGCTTGGGGCGGAACTACGAGCAGTACTTC. Translation gives CASSLGRNYEQYF.

The rearrangement links TRBV4-1 to TRBJ2-7, with D possibly being TRBD1 (6 bases). In germline, CDR1 is MGHRA, CDR2 YSYEKL. V shed 2 bases and J shed 4 bases, with 12 bases lying between them. This CDR3 spans 14 amino acids. This chain's CDR3 is CASSQSGQTYEQYF. CDR3 sequence (DNA): TGCGCCAGCAGCCAATCGGGACAAACTTACGAGCAGTACTTC.

This chain links TRBV28 with TRBJ1-3; tentatively, D is TRBD1 (5 bases). The length of the CDR3 is 14 residues. The germline V gene has CDR1 MDHEN and CDR2 SYDVKM. Trimming took 5 bases from V and 4 from J, leaving 12 bases between them. Here the CDR3 reads CASSPPPGGNTIYF. Written as DNA, the CDR3 is TGTGCCAGCAGTCCCCCCCCAGGGGGAAACACCATATATTTT.